A single sample gave rise to the 7 T cell receptor beta chains below, sequenced in a study of radiotherapy plus CTLA-4 blockade in lung cancer. Generated by immunoSEQ multiplex PCR, the TCRdb table keeps only in-frame clones and is missing some. The sample yields tens of thousands of clones, 70% to 80% seen once. The sample here was peripheral blood, taken from a patient treated with radiotherapy plus ipilimumab. Receptors were obtained from a human donor with non-small cell lung cancer whose response to radiotherapy plus ipilimumab could not be evaluated.

V and J are TRBV15 and TRBJ2-3; D is perhaps TRBD2 (5 bases). The CDR3 has 15 residues. V lost 7 bases and J lost 2, with 16 bases in between. Looked up from germline, CDR1 is LNHNV and CDR2 is YYDKDF (reference sequence). CDR3 DNA: TGTGCCACCACCAGGCGGGCCTTAAACACAGATACGCAGTATTTT. Translation: CATTRRALNTDTQYF.

This clone was seen a single time. This sequence joins TRBV7-9 and TRBJ1-1; 8 bases line up with TRBD1. This CDR3 comprises 15 residues. After removal of 8 bases from V and 0 bases from J, the junction contained 8 bases not matched to a gene. Germline CDR1 is SEHNR and CDR2 is FQNEAQ (reference sequence). CDR3 loop: CASRIGQGMNTEAFF. CDR3 sequence (DNA): TGTGCCAGCCGGATCGGACAGGGCATGAACACTGAAGCTTTCTTT.

The J gene is TRBJ2-7, the V gene TRBV6-6; 9 positions match TRBD1. This CDR3 has 15 residues. V was pared by 6 bases and J by 3 bases, with 9 bases of the junction left unmatched. From germline, CDR1 is MNHNY and CDR2 SVGAGI (reference sequence). This chain's CDR3 is CASRNRDRDHYEQYF. The CDR3 DNA is TGTGCCAGCAGAAACCGGGACAGGGACCACTACGAGCAGTACTTC.

The V call is TRBV6-5, the J call TRBJ2-3; 7 nucleotides agree with TRBD2. The V and J ends lost 9 bases and 0 bases, in that order; junction bases with no gene match: 3. CDR1 is MNHEY and CDR2 is SVGAGI in the germline V gene. The CDR3 loop spans 13 amino acids. CDR3: CASFSGSTDTQYF. The CDR3 DNA sequence: TGTGCCAGTTTTAGCGGGAGCACAGATACGCAGTATTTT.

This chain connects TRBV6-5 to TRBJ1-1; D is unclear. The CDR3 runs 14 residues. The germline CDR1 and CDR2 sequences are MNHEY and SVGAGI. V was pared by 2 bases and J by 1 base, with 8 bases between. CDR3 in amino acids: CASSYGGKNTEAFF. The DNA of the CDR3 is TGTGCCAGCAGTTACGGAGGGAAGAACACTGAAGCTTTCTTT.

This clone was counted between two and nine times. This chain uses TRBV19 with TRBJ2-1, with TRBD2 matching 14 bases. The CDR3 runs to 17 residues. V trimming: 4 bases; J trimming: 8 bases; junction bases outside the gene matches: 10. Germline CDR1 LNHDA, CDR2 SQIVND (reference sequence). The CDR3 DNA reads TGTGCCAGTAGTACTGTCCCCCCGGGACTAGCGGGGGATGAGCAGTTCTTC. Amino acid sequence: CASSTVPPGLAGDEQFF.

The chain combines TRBV27 with TRBJ2-2; TRBD2 matches at 9 bases. Germline CDR1 MNHEY, CDR2 SMNVEV (reference sequence). The CDR3 has 16 residues. The junction had 8 bases not matched to a gene; V was cut back by 5 bases and J by 4 bases. Written as DNA, the CDR3 is TGTGCCAGCAGTCCACTCCCGACTAGCGGCACCGGGGAGCTGTTTTTT. Translation gives CASSPLPTSGTGELFF.